The clone carrying this T cell receptor beta chain has a count of ten or more. Its antigen is as yet unknown. Antiretroviral therapy had run roughly three months, about 14 weeks, before follow-up blood collection. No cell fractionation was done, so the repertoire covers all unsorted peripheral blood T cells. The data were obtained in a study of HIV-infected patients and healthy controls. Study observations and caveats: Treated samples reflected only about three months of therapy, arguably too short to observe immune reconstitution. Compared with controls, mean Gini indices were significantly raised in HIV-infected repertoires, possibly indicating oligoclonality.

About 500 ng RNA was reverse transcribed with alpha and beta constant-region primers. Each of the alpha and beta chains got its own library through chain-specific third strand synthesis with indices. TCRdb re-analysed the 5' RACE reads in MiXCR, keeping a single row per CDR3 protein. Among around 20,000 distinct CDR3 sequences listed, roughly 7.9% were seen once. This CDR3 spans 17 amino acids. Germline CDR1 MGHRA, CDR2 YSYEKL. V shed 4 bases and J 4 bases; nucleotides not matched to a gene: 13. Sequencing was performed on blood, taken during antiretroviral therapy. The clonotype was recovered from an adult with HIV infection. The rearrangement links TRBV4-1 to TRBJ2-5, with 9 bases aligning to TRBD2. The CDR3 bases are TGCGCCAGCAGCCCGGGACTAGCCAGGGGTGTAGGAGAGACCCAGTACTTC. It translates to CASSPGLARGVGETQYF.